The clone carrying this TCR beta chain showed up just once. The data were taken from a study of blood T cell repertoires in COVID-19. Study background: There were acute and convalescent COVID-19 samples, and they came from the United States, Italy and Spain. Sources were T cells, B-cell-depleted T cells, or PBMCs; the material itself was cDNA or gDNA.

Germline CDR1 reads SGDLS; CDR2 reads YYNGEE. Between the trimmed V and J ends, which lost 0 bases and 4 bases, there was a span of 7 bases. The CDR3 runs 13 residues. In the authors' workflow: Amplification with reference gene primers provided the estimates of nucleated cell counts. Sequenced by immunoSEQ multiplex PCR; TCRdb stores in-frame clones only, minus some. Clone size and V and J calls were adopted from that table, with D and trimming inferred from the DNA. The repertoire holds approximately 200,000 clones, with about 88% as singletons. The sample comprised peripheral blood. The sequence was collected from a man younger than 45 with acute or convalescent COVID-19. The chain couples TRBV9 to TRBJ1-2, with D possibly matching TRBD1 (5 bases). CDR3 bases: TGTGCCAGCAGCGTAGGACAGCTCTATGGCTACACCTTC. Amino acid sequence: CASSVGQLYGYTF.